Detailed here is one T cell receptor (beta chain). The antigen remains unidentified. The source of the sample is a study of T cell responses to AZD1222 COVID-19 vaccine. Findings and caveats of the study: Of spike-specific TCRs, nearly half reportedly target regions left unmutated in variants. In a largely white British group with more females than males, clonal diversity was possibly underestimated.

The CDR3 extends over 15 amino acids. Germline V gene lookup returns CDR1 SEHNR and CDR2 FQNEAQ (reference sequence). Germline trimming cut 5 bases from V and 6 bases from J; bases unmatched to any gene: 11. Here immunoSEQ multiplex PCR was the method, and the copy in TCRdb shows in-frame clones only, minus some. The sample holds 98,000 or so clones, 89% seen once. The sequence was collected from an adult in good health. The chain employs TRBV7-9 and TRBJ2-7; 9 bases match TRBD1. The source was peripheral blood, collected on day 0 of MenACWY control vaccination. CDR3 in DNA: TGTGCCAGCAGCCCTAGGGGGACAGGGATCGGCGAGCAGTACTTC. It codes for CASSPRGTGIGEQYF. Variable domain in full (rest from reference TRBV7-9 and TRBJ2-7): DTGVSQNPRHKITKRGQNVTFRCDPISEHNRLYWYRQTLGQGPEFLTYFQNEAQLEKSRLLSDRFSAERPKGSFSTLEIQRTEQGDSAMYLCASSPRGTGIGEQYFGPGTRLTVT.